This T cell receptor beta chain is from a study of cytomegalovirus exposure and HLA in healthy donors. The wider study: The 130 or so validation repertoires, a later analysis reported, used the same platform as the 650 to 800 repertoires from the first cohort.

Study-level results: Within the 100 to 150 validation repertoires, first-cohort TCR clusters tended to co-occur, according to a later analysis. Among TCR beta chains, those listed as cytomegalovirus-associated numbered approximately 150. It was reportedly the case that the classifier diagnosed cytomegalovirus status with high specificity and sensitivity.

Germline V gene data show CDR1 as MRHNA and CDR2 as SNTAGT. This CDR3 contains 16 residues. After removal of 4 bases from V and 1 base from J, the junction contained 5 bases not matched to a gene. Note on this clone: The target antigen is unknown.

The table came from immunoSEQ multiplex PCR; TCRdb's copy has only in-frame clones and leaves some out. Counted here are under 100,000 clones, 95% occurring once; the ten biggest clones make up 0.69%. The TCR sequence derives from a woman in her late teens or twenties in good health and CMV-seronegative. The sample was PBMCs. V usage is TRBV6-4 and J usage is TRBJ2-2, with TRBD1 matching 8 bases. CDR3 amino acids: CASSVSGTGNTGELFF. CDR3 in DNA: TGTGCCAGCAGTGTTTCCGGGACAGGGAACACCGGGGAGCTGTTTTTT.